The source of this T cell receptor beta chain is a study of beta chain features in type 1 diabetes. Study-wide context: The patient and healthy donor groups were comparable for age, gender and cell yields.

Findings and caveats of the study: Junctions at VDJ sites from type 1 diabetes patients had fewer insertions and more deletions.

Of note for this clone: No antigen is known for it. Other DNA sequences from this sample encode an identical CDR3 as well.

Sort purity for all populations was recorded as exceeding 98%. Expressed TCRB transcripts were sequenced, since all the RNA that had been isolated was reverse transcribed. Each sample of naive, central memory or regulatory T cells had, on average, roughly 3.6 million reads. TCRdb's table, derived via immunoSEQ multiplex PCR, lists solely in-frame clones and lacks some. The sample has 350,000 to 450,000 clones; 14% are singletons. This CDR3 is built from 13 residues. Germline CDR1 reads SGHNT; CDR2 reads YYREEE (reference sequence). The junction had 4 bases not matched to a gene; V was cut back by 4 bases and J by 3 bases.

The chain joins TRBV5-4 to TRBJ2-7; 7 bases are shared with TRBD2. This clonotype originated in a young man in good health. Input material: naive CD4+ T cells from blood. CDR3 nucleotides: TGTGCCAGCAGCCTGGCGGGAGTCTACGAGCAGTACGTC. This codes for CASSLAGVYEQYV.